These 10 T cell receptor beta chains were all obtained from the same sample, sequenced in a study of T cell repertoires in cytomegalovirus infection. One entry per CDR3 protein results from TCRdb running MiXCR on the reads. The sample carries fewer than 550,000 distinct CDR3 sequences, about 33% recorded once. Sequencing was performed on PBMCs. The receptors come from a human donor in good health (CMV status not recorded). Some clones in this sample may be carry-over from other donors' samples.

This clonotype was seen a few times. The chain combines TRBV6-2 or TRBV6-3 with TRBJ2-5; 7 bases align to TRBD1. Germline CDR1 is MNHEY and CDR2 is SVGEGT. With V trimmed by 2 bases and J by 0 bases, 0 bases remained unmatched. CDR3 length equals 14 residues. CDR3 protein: CASSYDRDQETQYF. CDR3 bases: TGTGCCAGCAGTTACGACAGGGACCAAGAGACCCAGTACTTC.

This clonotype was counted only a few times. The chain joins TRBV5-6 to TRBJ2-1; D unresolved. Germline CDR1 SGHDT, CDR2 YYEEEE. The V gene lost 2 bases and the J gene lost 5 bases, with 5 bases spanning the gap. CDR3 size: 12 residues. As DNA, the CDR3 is TGTGCCAGCAGCTTCTACGACAATGAGCAGTTCTTC. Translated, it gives CASSFYDNEQFF.

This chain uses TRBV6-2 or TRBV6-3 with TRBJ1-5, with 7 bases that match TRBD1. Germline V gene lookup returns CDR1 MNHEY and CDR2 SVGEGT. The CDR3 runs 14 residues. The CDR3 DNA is TGTTCCGGCCCGGGACAGAATAGCAATCAGCCCCAGCATTTT. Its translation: CSGPGQNSNQPQHF.

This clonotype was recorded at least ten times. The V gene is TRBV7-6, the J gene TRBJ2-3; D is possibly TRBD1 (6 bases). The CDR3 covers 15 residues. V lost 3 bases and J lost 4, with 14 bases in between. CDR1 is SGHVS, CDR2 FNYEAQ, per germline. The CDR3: CASSFRGGAADTQYF. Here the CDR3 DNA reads TGTGCCAGCAGCTTCCGAGGGGGAGCGGCAGATACGCAGTATTTT.

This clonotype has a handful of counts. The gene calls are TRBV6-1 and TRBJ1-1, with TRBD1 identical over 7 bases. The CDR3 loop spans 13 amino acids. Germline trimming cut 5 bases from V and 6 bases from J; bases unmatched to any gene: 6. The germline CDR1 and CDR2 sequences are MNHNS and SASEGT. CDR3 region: CASSKDRAAEAFF. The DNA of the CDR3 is TGTGCCAGCAGTAAAGACAGGGCCGCTGAAGCTTTCTTT.

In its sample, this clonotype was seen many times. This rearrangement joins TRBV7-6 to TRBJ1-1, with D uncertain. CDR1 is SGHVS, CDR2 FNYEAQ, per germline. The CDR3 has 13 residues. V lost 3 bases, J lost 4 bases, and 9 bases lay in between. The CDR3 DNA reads TGTGCCAGCAGCTTTGGGAGTGGCACTGAAGCTTTCTTT. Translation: CASSFGSGTEAFF.

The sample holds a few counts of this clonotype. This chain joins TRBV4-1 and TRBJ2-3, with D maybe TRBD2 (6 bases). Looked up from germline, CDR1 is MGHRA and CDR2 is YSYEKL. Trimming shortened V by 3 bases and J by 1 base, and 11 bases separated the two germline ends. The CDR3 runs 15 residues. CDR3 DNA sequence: TGCGCCAGCAGCCAGGACCCGGGAGGCACAGATACGCAGTATTTT. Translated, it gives CASSQDPGGTDTQYF.

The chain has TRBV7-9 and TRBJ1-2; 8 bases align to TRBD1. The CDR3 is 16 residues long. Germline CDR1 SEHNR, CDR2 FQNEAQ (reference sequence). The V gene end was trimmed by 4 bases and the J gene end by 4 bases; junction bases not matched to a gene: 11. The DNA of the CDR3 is TGTGCCAGCAGCTCCAGCGCAGCAGGGGGCGGCTATGGCTACACCTTC. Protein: CASSSSAAGGGYGYTF. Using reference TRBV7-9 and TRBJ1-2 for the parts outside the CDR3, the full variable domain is DTGVSQNPRHKITKRGQNVTFRCDPISEHNRLYWYRQTLGQGPEFLTYFQNEAQLEKSRLLSDRFSAERPKGSFSTLEIQRTEQGDSAMYLCASSSSAAGGGYGYTFGSGTRLTVV.

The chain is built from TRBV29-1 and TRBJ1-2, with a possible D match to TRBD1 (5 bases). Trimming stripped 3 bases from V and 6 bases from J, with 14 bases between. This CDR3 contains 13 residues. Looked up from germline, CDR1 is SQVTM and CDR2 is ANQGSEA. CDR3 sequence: CSVEGEFADGYTF. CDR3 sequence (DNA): TGCAGCGTTGAGGGGGAGTTTGCTGATGGCTACACCTTC. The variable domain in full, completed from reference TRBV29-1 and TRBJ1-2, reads SAVISQKPSRDICQRGTSLTIQCQVDSQVTMMFWYRQQPGQSLTLIATANQGSEATYESGFVIDKFPISRPNLTFSTLTVSNMSPEDSSIYLCSVEGEFADGYTFGSGTRLTVV.

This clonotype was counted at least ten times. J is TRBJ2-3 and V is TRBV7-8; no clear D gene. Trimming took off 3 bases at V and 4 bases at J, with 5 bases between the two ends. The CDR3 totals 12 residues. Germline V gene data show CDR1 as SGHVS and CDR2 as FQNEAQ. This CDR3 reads CASSFPADTQYF. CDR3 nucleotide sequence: TGTGCCAGCAGCTTCCCTGCAGATACGCAGTATTTT. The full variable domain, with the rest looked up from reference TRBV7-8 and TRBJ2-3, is GAGVSQSPRYKVAKRGQDVALRCDPISGHVSLFWYQQALGQGPEFLTYFQNEAQLDKSGLPSDRFFAERPEGSVSTLKIQRTQQEDSAVYLCASSFPADTQYFGPGTRLTVL.